This T cell receptor beta chain was documented in a study of cytomegalovirus exposure and HLA in healthy donors. Primers: 60 Vbeta forward and 13 Jbeta reverse. Assay used: immunoSEQ multiplex PCR; TCRdb lists only in-frame clones, some missing. The table records under 200,000 clones, less than 85% of them present only once. Worth noting for this clone: Its specificity is not known.

Study-wide results and limits: Rates of TCR association differed by HLA locus in a later analysis, with DRB1 highest and HLA-C lowest.

Germline V gives CDR1 LNHNV, CDR2 YYDKDF (reference sequence). V gave up 1 base and J gave up 8 bases, with 6 bases separating them. This CDR3 comprises 12 residues. Source material: PBMCs. The chain employs TRBV15 and TRBJ2-1, with no clear D. This receptor was taken from a man aged 40-55 years in good health and CMV-seronegative. CDR3 in amino acids: CATSRAPDEQFF. The CDR3 region has the DNA TGTGCCACCAGCAGAGCCCCCGATGAGCAGTTCTTC.